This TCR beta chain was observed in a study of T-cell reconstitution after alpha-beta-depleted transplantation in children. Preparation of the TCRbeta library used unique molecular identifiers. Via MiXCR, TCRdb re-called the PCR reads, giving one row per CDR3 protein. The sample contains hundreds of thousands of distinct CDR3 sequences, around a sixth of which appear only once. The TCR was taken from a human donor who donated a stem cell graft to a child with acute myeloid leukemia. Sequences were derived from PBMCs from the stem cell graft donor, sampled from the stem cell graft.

CDR3 nucleotides: TGCGGGGGGGCGAGTGAGCAGTTCTTC. Encoded protein: CGGASEQFF. The chain has TRBV5-1 and TRBJ2-1; the D call may be TRBD1 or TRBD2 (6 bases each). Germline V gene lookup returns CDR1 SGHRS and CDR2 YFSETQ. The CDR3 extends over 9 amino acids. Full variable domain (rest looked up from reference TRBV5-1 and TRBJ2-1): KAGVTQTPRYLIKTRGQQVTLSCSPISGHRSVSWYQQTPGQGLQFLFEYFSETQRNKGNFPGRFSGRQFSNSRSEMNVSTLELGDSALYLCGGASEQFFGPGTRLTVL.